A single sample gave rise to the 13 T cell receptor beta chains below, sequenced in a study of CD8 T cells in ankylosing spondylitis. No antigen has been assigned to these receptors. In TCRdb, the 5' RACE reads were re-called with MiXCR into one record per CDR3 protein. The sample holds more than 300,000 distinct CDR3 sequences, 8% seen once. Study-wide points: A TCR beta motif made of several highly homologous variants seemed typical of ankylosing spondylitis blood.

Source material: blood, either unsorted or a sorted T cell fraction (not recorded which). The receptor set was obtained from a male donor with ankylosing spondylitis.

In its sample, this clonotype was seen a few times. The rearrangement links TRBV12-3 or TRBV12-4 to TRBJ1-4, with 7 nucleotides matching TRBD1. The ends lost 10 bases at V and 4 bases at J; junction bases unmatched: 15. The CDR3 loop spans 16 amino acids. The CDR3 region has the DNA TGTGCCACCCGACCTGGGGGGGGACAGTTTAATGAAAAACTGTTTTTT. Amino acids: CATRPGGGQFNEKLFF.

This clonotype was picked up a small number of times. V and J are TRBV30 and TRBJ2-7; 10 bases map to TRBD2. The CDR3 has 15 amino acids. With V trimmed by 2 bases and J by 6 bases, 10 bases remained unmatched. Germline V gene sequence: CDR1 GTSNPN, CDR2 SVGIG (reference sequence). The CDR3 DNA is TGTGCCTGGAGTCCTCGGAGCGGGAGGGCGGGCGAGCAGTACTTC. This translates into CAWSPRSGRAGEQYF.

In its sample, this clonotype was seen many times. The chain joins TRBV28 to TRBJ1-1, with TRBD1 identical over 10 bases. CDR1 is MDHEN and CDR2 is SYDVKM in the germline V gene. The V segment lost 8 bases and the J segment 4 bases; nucleotides outside the gene matches: 7. The length of the CDR3 is 14 residues. CDR3 sequence: CASGTGVSSTEAFF. The CDR3 DNA sequence: TGTGCCAGCGGGACAGGGGTTTCGAGCACTGAAGCTTTCTTT.

V is TRBV2 and J is TRBJ1-3; unclear D gene. The germline V and J ends were trimmed by 2 bases and 0 bases, with 8 bases remaining between them. Germline V gene lookup returns CDR1 SNHLY and CDR2 FYNNEI. The length of the CDR3 is 15 residues. The CDR3 sequence is CASSERLLSGNTIYF. CDR3 nucleotide sequence: TGTGCCAGCAGTGAAAGACTGCTCTCTGGAAACACCATATATTTT.

This clonotype showed up many times. The V and J genes are TRBV6-1 and TRBJ1-3, with D perhaps matching TRBD1 (6 bases). The CDR3 covers 14 residues. Between the trimmed V and J ends, which lost 6 bases and 3 bases, there was a span of 12 bases. Germline-derived CDR1 and CDR2 are MNHNS and SASEGT. The CDR3 protein is CASSAGAGGNTIYF. DNA for the CDR3: TGTGCCAGCAGCGCGGGGGCTGGTGGAAACACCATATATTTT.

This clonotype was observed a few times. The rearrangement links TRBV20-1 to TRBJ2-1, with a weak D call TRBD2 (5 bases). Trimming pared 1 base from V and 2 bases from J, leaving 6 bases between. The V gene's germline CDR1 is DFQATT and CDR2 SNEGSKA (reference sequence). This CDR3 spans 13 amino acids. CDR3 sequence: CSARGGPYNEQFF. CDR3 nucleotides: TGCAGTGCTAGAGGAGGGCCCTACAATGAGCAGTTCTTC.

The CDR3, as DNA: TGTGCCAGCACCCTGGGACAGGCCTACGAGCAGTACTTC. Translation gives CASTLGQAYEQYF. The V gene is TRBV7-9, the J gene TRBJ2-7; the match to TRBD1 covers 8 bases. Germline loops: CDR1 SEHNR, CDR2 FQNEAQ (reference sequence). The V segment lost 7 bases and the J segment 2 bases; nucleotides outside the gene matches: 4. CDR3 size: 13 residues.

This clonotype has ten or more counts. The chain combines TRBV20-1 with TRBJ2-2, with 12 nucleotides matching TRBD2. V shed 4 bases, J shed 0 bases, and the junction held 3 bases outside the gene matches. This CDR3 spans 16 amino acids. Germline V lookup: CDR1 DFQATT, CDR2 SNEGSKA (reference sequence). The CDR3 region is CSAMGLAGPNTGELFF. The CDR3 nucleotides read TGCAGTGCTATGGGACTAGCGGGCCCGAACACCGGGGAGCTGTTTTTT.

The chain is built from TRBV6-5 and TRBJ2-1; TRBD2 aligns across 8 bases. V lost 0 bases, J lost 5 bases, and 6 bases stayed unmatched. Germline CDR1 MNHEY, CDR2 SVGAGI. The CDR3 is 16 amino acids. Here the CDR3 reads CASSYSGRARNNEQFF. The CDR3, as DNA: TGTGCCAGCAGTTACTCCGGGAGGGCCCGTAACAATGAGCAGTTCTTC.

This clonotype was observed a few times. The rearrangement uses TRBV7-3 and TRBJ2-1; D may be TRBD2 (6 bases). The CDR3 sequence is 16 residues long. Trimming took off 2 bases at V and 0 bases at J, with 11 bases between the two ends. In germline, CDR1 is SGHTA, CDR2 FQGTGA. CDR3 protein: CASSLGRRGSYNEQFF. CDR3 DNA: TGTGCCAGCAGCTTAGGGCGGCGGGGCTCCTACAATGAGCAGTTCTTC.

The V gene is TRBV28, the J gene TRBJ1-5; a weak D match, TRBD1 (6 bases). Germline values: CDR1 MDHEN, CDR2 SYDVKM. V dropped 5 bases and J dropped 0 bases, with 11 bases sitting between them. This CDR3 is built from 15 residues. CDR3 sequence (DNA): TGTGCCAGCAGTGAGTACAGGGTTAGCAATCAGCCCCAGCATTTT. Its protein is CASSEYRVSNQPQHF.

This clonotype showed up just a few times. The V call is TRBV6-9, the J call TRBJ2-7; 7 positions agree with TRBD1. Germline CDR1 MNHGY, CDR2 SVAAGI. The CDR3 covers 14 residues. Unmatched junction bases numbered 12, after V lost 8 bases and J lost 5 bases. This chain's CDR3 is CASRDRAISHEQYF. For the CDR3, the DNA is TGTGCCAGCCGTGACAGGGCGATTTCCCACGAGCAGTACTTC.

The J gene is TRBJ2-1, the V gene TRBV15; 10 bases match TRBD2. V trimming: 3 bases; J trimming: 8 bases; junction bases outside the gene matches: 19. Germline CDR1 is LNHNV and CDR2 is YYDKDF (reference sequence). CDR3 length: 19 residues. Written as DNA, the CDR3 is TGTGCCACCAGCAGGGCCGTCCTTGGTCTAGCGGGAGCTCTCGATGAGCAGTTCTTC. This codes for CATSRAVLGLAGALDEQFF.